What follows are 15 T cell receptor beta chains derived from one specimen sequenced in a study of blood T cell repertoires in COVID-19. TCRdb keeps only in-frame clones here, not all; method: immunoSEQ multiplex PCR. The sample consists of over 250,000 clones, 70% to 90% of them appearing once. Material: peripheral blood. The receptors originated from a woman aged 45-65 years with acute or convalescent COVID-19.

V gene TRBV6-4 combines with J gene TRBJ2-2; a possible D gene is TRBD2 (5 bases). The CDR3 covers 18 residues. Germline CDR1 reads MRHNA; CDR2 reads SNTAGT. V was trimmed by 3 bases and J by 1 base, leaving 18 bases between them. CDR3 protein: CASSETSGFRRNTGELFF. The DNA of the CDR3 is TGTGCCAGCAGTGAAACTTCGGGGTTTAGACGGAACACCGGGGAGCTGTTTTTT.

This sequence joins TRBV5-1 and TRBJ1-1, with D possibly TRBD1 on 5 matching bases. The germline V gene encodes CDR1 SGHRS and CDR2 YFSETQ. Trimming shortened V by 4 bases and J by 2 bases, and 12 bases separated the two germline ends. The CDR3 is made up of 14 amino acids. CDR3 nucleotide sequence: TGCGCCAGCAGCGCCCGGGGGGTTAACACTGAAGCTTTCTTT. Protein product: CASSARGVNTEAFF. Complete variable domain (other parts from reference TRBV5-1 and TRBJ1-1): KAGVTQTPRYLIKTRGQQVTLSCSPISGHRSVSWYQQTPGQGLQFLFEYFSETQRNKGNFPGRFSGRQFSNSRSEMNVSTLELGDSALYLCASSARGVNTEAFFGQGTRLTVV.

The J gene is TRBJ2-3, the V gene TRBV30; 8 bases fit TRBD2. Trimming at V came to 6 bases and at J to 1 base, leaving 6 bases not matched to a gene. The CDR3 is 14 residues long. From germline, CDR1 is GTSNPN and CDR2 SVGIG (reference sequence). DNA of the CDR3: TGTGCCTGCCCCCGGGAGGGGGGCACAGATACGCAGTATTTT. It specifies CACPREGGTDTQYF.

The chain uses TRBV28 and TRBJ1-4, with TRBD1 identical over 9 bases. This CDR3 region has 20 residues. The junction had 22 bases not matched to a gene; V was cut back by 4 bases and J by 7 bases. Per the germline V gene, CDR1 is MDHEN and CDR2 is SYDVKM. In DNA form, the CDR3 reads TGTGCCAGCAGTTGGCCATATTATAGACGGACAGGGGCCGCGGGTGAAAAACTGTTTTTT. Encoded protein: CASSWPYYRRTGAAGEKLFF. Variable domain in full (rest from reference TRBV28 and TRBJ1-4): DVKVTQSSRYLVKRTGEKVFLECVQDMDHENMFWYRQDPGLGLRLIYFSYDVKMKEKGDIPEGYSVSREKKERFSLILESASTNQTSMYLCASSWPYYRRTGAAGEKLFFGSGTQLSVL.

A few counts support this clone. The V gene is TRBV5-1, the J gene TRBJ2-1, with 8 bases matching TRBD2. The trim removed 4 bases at V and 3 bases at J, leaving 6 bases unmatched. CDR3 length: 15 amino acids. Germline CDR1 and CDR2: SGHRS and YFSETQ. CDR3 region: CASSITSGDYNEQFF. CDR3 coding DNA: TGCGCCAGCAGCATTACTAGCGGAGACTACAATGAGCAGTTCTTC.

This clone has more than one count but fewer than ten. CDR3 protein: CASRGGEPGTGELFF. For the CDR3, the DNA is TGTGCCAGTAGAGGGGGGGAGCCCGGCACCGGGGAGCTGTTTTTT. The chain links TRBV19 to TRBJ2-2; perhaps TRBD2 as D (7 bases). Looked up from germline, CDR1 is LNHDA and CDR2 is SQIVND (reference sequence). This CDR3 contains 15 residues. The V end was cut by 6 bases, the J end by 4 bases, with 15 bases between.

Only one count was recorded for this clone. This rearrangement joins TRBV30 to TRBJ2-5, with 13 bases that match TRBD2. The CDR3 contains 14 residues. Germline CDR1 is GTSNPN and CDR2 is SVGIG (reference sequence). V lost 5 bases, J lost 5 bases, and 5 bases stayed unmatched. In nucleotides, the CDR3 is TGTGCCTGGCGGACTAGCGGGAGATCCGAGACCCAGTACTTC. Its translation is CAWRTSGRSETQYF.

The chain is built from TRBV7-2 and TRBJ2-3, with 7 bases matching TRBD2. The CDR3 totals 16 residues. V was clipped by 5 bases and J by 3 bases; unmatched bases: 11. CDR1 and CDR2 (germline): SGHTA, FQGNSA. Here the CDR3 DNA reads TGTGCCAGCAGCCAACAACCGGGACTACTAACAGATACGCAGTATTTT. Translated: CASSQQPGLLTDTQYF.

The rearrangement joins TRBV11-2 to TRBJ1-1, with D possibly TRBD1 on 5 matching bases. Germline assignment: CDR1 SGHAT and CDR2 FQNNGV. This CDR3 contains 13 residues. The germline V and J ends were trimmed by 7 bases and 2 bases, with 11 bases remaining between them. CDR3 nucleotide sequence: TGTGCCAGCAACAACAGGATTAACACTGAAGCTTTCTTT. Its protein is CASNNRINTEAFF.

The chain is built from TRBV3-1 (or the pseudogene TRBV3-2) and TRBJ2-1, with a weak D call TRBD1 (5 bases). Germline CDR1 and CDR2: LGHDT and YNNKEL (reference sequence). The CDR3 totals 19 residues. V shed 0 bases and J shed 1 base, with 19 bases lying between them. CDR3: CASSQECQGGTPSYNEQFF. CDR3 bases: TGTGCCAGCAGCCAAGAATGCCAGGGCGGTACCCCTTCCTACAATGAGCAGTTCTTC.

The chain combines TRBV7-6 with TRBJ1-1; D gene unclear. The CDR3 has 16 amino acids. Trimming left V 4 bases short and J 0 bases short, with 15 bases between. Germline CDR1 is SGHVS and CDR2 is FNYEAQ. The DNA for the CDR3 is TGTGCCAGCAGCTCATCGGGGTCCAGGATGAACACTGAAGCTTTCTTT. It specifies CASSSSGSRMNTEAFF.

J is TRBJ2-5 and V is TRBV7-2; 8 positions agree with TRBD1. The CDR3 has 12 residues. The germline V gene encodes CDR1 SGHTA and CDR2 FQGNSA. The trim removed 6 bases at V and 7 bases at J, leaving 4 bases unmatched. The CDR3 sequence is CASRPTGGTQYF. CDR3 coding DNA: TGTGCCAGCAGACCTACAGGGGGGACCCAGTACTTC.

The table lists this clone with a few counts. This chain connects TRBV5-1 to TRBJ2-1, with D unresolved. CDR3 size: 13 residues. CDR1 SGHRS and CDR2 YFSETQ come from the germline V gene. With 4 bases removed from V and 5 bases from J, the gap between germline ends came to 10 bases. The CDR3: CASSETNNNEQFF. The CDR3 DNA is TGCGCCAGCAGCGAAACTAACAACAATGAGCAGTTCTTC.

This sequence joins TRBV28 and TRBJ1-1; D remains ambiguous. V gave up 2 bases and J gave up 6 bases, with 7 bases separating them. Germline assignment: CDR1 MDHEN and CDR2 SYDVKM. The CDR3 covers 12 residues. CDR3 sequence (DNA): TGTGCCAGCAGTTTACGGTCCTCTGAAGCTTTCTTT. Protein: CASSLRSSEAFF.

The chain uses TRBV19 and TRBJ2-7; a weak D match, TRBD1 (5 bases). CDR3 size: 15 residues. Trimming took 4 bases from V and 4 from J, leaving 17 bases between them. Germline V gives CDR1 LNHDA, CDR2 SQIVND (reference sequence). DNA for the CDR3: TGTGCCAGTAGTAACCCTCAGGGATCTGGTTACGAGCAGTACTTC. Translating it yields CASSNPQGSGYEQYF.